The T cell receptor beta chain described here comes from a study of blood T cell repertoires in COVID-19. Study-wide background: T cells, B-cell-depleted T cells, or PBMCs supplied cDNA or gDNA.

The V gene lost 5 bases and the J gene lost 0 bases, with 9 bases spanning the gap. This CDR3 is built from 13 residues. The germline V gene encodes CDR1 SQVTM and CDR2 ANQGSEA. This clone was seen a single time. This table comes from immunoSEQ multiplex PCR, and its TCRdb copy is limited to in-frame clones, with some not included. The sample yields some 110,000 clones, around 82% seen once. The sequencing input was peripheral blood. The V call is TRBV29-1, the J call TRBJ2-3; D remains ambiguous. This receptor was obtained from a man in his sixties with acute or convalescent COVID-19. The chain's CDR3 is CSVLMFSTDTQYF. CDR3 bases: TGCAGCGTTCTTATGTTCAGCACAGATACGCAGTATTTT.